A selection of T cell receptor beta chains follows, all from one sample in a study of cytomegalovirus exposure and HLA in healthy donors. The repertoire was sequenced with immunoSEQ multiplex PCR; TCRdb's copy has only in-frame clones and lacks some. The sample lists 150,000 to 250,000 clones, around three quarters occurring once. The sequenced sample consisted of PBMCs. These receptors all stem from a woman in her 30s in good health and CMV-seropositive. The CDR3 runs from the conserved cysteine through the conserved F or W. A D gene is named only where the DNA matches it firmly. The size entry is marked missing in some rows and otherwise reads once, few, many or a size class.

cdr3_aa: CATSRGQGPSGEKLFF
j_call: TRBJ1-4
cdr3_length: 16
v_call: TRBV15
d_call: TRBD1
clone_size: -

cdr3_aa: CASSFPTEFYEQYF
j_call: TRBJ2-7
cdr3_length: 14
v_call: TRBV11-2
d_call: -
clone_size: -

cdr3_aa: CASMGAGQGNTGELFF
j_call: TRBJ2-2
cdr3_length: 16
v_call: TRBV25-1
d_call: TRBD1
clone_size: -

cdr3_aa: CASRESGRFSYEQYF
j_call: TRBJ2-7
cdr3_length: 15
v_call: TRBV6-1
d_call: TRBD2
clone_size: -

cdr3_aa: CASSGYSHPLNTF
j_call: TRBJ1-2
cdr3_length: 13
v_call: TRBV5-8
d_call: -
clone_size: -

cdr3_aa: CASGRAGVVETQYF
j_call: TRBJ2-5
cdr3_length: 14
v_call: TRBV27
d_call: TRBD2
clone_size: -

cdr3_aa: CASSTGQGTGELFF
j_call: TRBJ2-2
cdr3_length: 14
v_call: TRBV5-5
d_call: TRBD1
clone_size: -

cdr3_aa: CSVEGPVGPWGYTF
j_call: TRBJ1-2
cdr3_length: 14
v_call: TRBV29-1
d_call: -
clone_size: -

cdr3_aa: CASSDAGGQNEQYF
j_call: TRBJ2-7
cdr3_length: 14
v_call: TRBV10-2
d_call: TRBD2
clone_size: -

cdr3_aa: CAISEANRGPFGEAFF
j_call: TRBJ1-1
cdr3_length: 16
v_call: TRBV10-3
d_call: TRBD1
clone_size: -

cdr3_aa: CASSPLLNYGYTF
j_call: TRBJ1-2
cdr3_length: 13
v_call: TRBV6-6
d_call: -
clone_size: few

cdr3_aa: CASSLGDIVTEAFF
j_call: TRBJ1-1
cdr3_length: 14
v_call: TRBV5-5
d_call: -
clone_size: -

cdr3_aa: CAWSEDSRLPDTQYF
j_call: TRBJ2-3
cdr3_length: 15
v_call: TRBV30
d_call: -
clone_size: -

cdr3_aa: CASSPTGSPSYNEQFF
j_call: TRBJ2-1
cdr3_length: 16
v_call: TRBV9
d_call: -
clone_size: once

cdr3_aa: CASSPHNREGETQYF
j_call: TRBJ2-5
cdr3_length: 15
v_call: TRBV18
d_call: -
clone_size: -

cdr3_aa: CASSLGLAGVDTQYF
j_call: TRBJ2-3
cdr3_length: 15
v_call: TRBV25-1
d_call: TRBD2
clone_size: -

cdr3_aa: CANSPGGPADEQFF
j_call: TRBJ2-1
cdr3_length: 14
v_call: TRBV5-8
d_call: -
clone_size: -

cdr3_aa: CASTPGQFGYTF
j_call: TRBJ1-2
cdr3_length: 12
v_call: TRBV7-9
d_call: TRBD1
clone_size: -

cdr3_aa: CATSRDLTGGDYGYTF
j_call: TRBJ1-2
cdr3_length: 16
v_call: TRBV15
d_call: TRBD1
clone_size: -

cdr3_aa: CASSEPVAGVFWWQYF
j_call: TRBJ2-3
cdr3_length: 16
v_call: TRBV2
d_call: TRBD2
clone_size: -

cdr3_aa: CASSLTGYSSYNSPLHF
j_call: TRBJ1-6
cdr3_length: 17
v_call: TRBV5-5
d_call: -
clone_size: few

cdr3_aa: CASSQGGLAGVYEQYF
j_call: TRBJ2-7
cdr3_length: 16
v_call: TRBV4-2
d_call: TRBD2
clone_size: -

cdr3_aa: CASSLLREGREQFF
j_call: TRBJ2-1
cdr3_length: 14
v_call: TRBV11-2
d_call: TRBD2
clone_size: -

cdr3_aa: CASSIGPGMGQPQHF
j_call: TRBJ1-5
cdr3_length: 15
v_call: TRBV19
d_call: -
clone_size: -

cdr3_aa: CASSWESGTPYEQYF
j_call: TRBJ2-7
cdr3_length: 15
v_call: TRBV2
d_call: -
clone_size: -

cdr3_aa: CASSLRPTSGVQLSYEQYF
j_call: TRBJ2-7
cdr3_length: 19
v_call: TRBV5-1
d_call: TRBD2
clone_size: once

cdr3_aa: CSVESGRYEQYF
j_call: TRBJ2-7
cdr3_length: 12
v_call: TRBV29-1
d_call: -
clone_size: -

cdr3_aa: CSAEGGRAEFF
j_call: TRBJ2-1
cdr3_length: 11
v_call: TRBV20-1
d_call: TRBD2
clone_size: -

cdr3_aa: CASSTGQVGNQPQHF
j_call: TRBJ1-5
cdr3_length: 15
v_call: TRBV6-1
d_call: TRBD1
clone_size: -

cdr3_aa: CASSWGGARYEQYF
j_call: TRBJ2-7
cdr3_length: 14
v_call: TRBV6-5
d_call: -
clone_size: -

cdr3_aa: CASSIHRGPPDTQYF
j_call: TRBJ2-3
cdr3_length: 15
v_call: TRBV14
d_call: TRBD1
clone_size: -

cdr3_aa: CASSQGQGAGDTQYF
j_call: TRBJ2-3
cdr3_length: 15
v_call: TRBV18
d_call: TRBD1
clone_size: -

cdr3_aa: CASSPRVGSSYEQYF
j_call: TRBJ2-7
cdr3_length: 15
v_call: TRBV9
d_call: -
clone_size: -

cdr3_aa: CASSIDRTQPQHF
j_call: TRBJ1-5
cdr3_length: 13
v_call: TRBV19
d_call: -
clone_size: -

cdr3_aa: CASSLPLGRGPLEQYF
j_call: TRBJ2-7
cdr3_length: 16
v_call: TRBV5-4
d_call: -
clone_size: -

cdr3_aa: CASSLGWGSSGNTIYF
j_call: TRBJ1-3
cdr3_length: 16
v_call: TRBV5-1
d_call: -
clone_size: -